The 6 T cell receptor beta chains below all came from one sample that was sequenced in a study of cytomegalovirus exposure and HLA in healthy donors. Clones were read by immunoSEQ multiplex PCR, and TCRdb kept only the in-frame ones, dropping some. The sample consists of about 140,000 clones, approximately 82% of them appearing once. The sample comprised PBMCs. The receptor set was obtained from a man younger than 45 in good health and CMV-seropositive.

The chain links TRBV11-2 to TRBJ1-1, with D hard to call. V was clipped by 5 bases and J by 1 base, with 11 bases between them. The germline V gene encodes CDR1 SGHAT and CDR2 FQNNGV. The CDR3 spans 14 residues. CDR3 DNA sequence: TGTGCCAGCAGCCCGAGACCGGGGAACACTGAAGCTTTCTTT. Its protein product is CASSPRPGNTEAFF.

The rearrangement joins TRBV18 to TRBJ1-1, with 7 bases lining up with TRBD1. The CDR3 consists of 17 residues. Germline V gene lookup returns CDR1 KGHSH and CDR2 LQKENI. V shed 6 bases, J shed 1 base, and the junction held 14 bases outside the gene matches. This CDR3 is CASSPAAGGRKNTEAFF. CDR3 DNA sequence: TGTGCCAGCTCCCCTGCAGCAGGGGGGCGGAAGAACACTGAAGCTTTCTTT.

This clone was seen more than once but under ten times. The gene calls are TRBV27 and TRBJ1-1, with TRBD1 as a possible D gene (5 bases). Trimming took 5 bases from V and 4 from J, leaving 14 bases between them. The CDR3 is 14 amino acids. CDR1 MNHEY and CDR2 SMNVEV come from the germline V gene (reference sequence). In nucleotides, the CDR3 is TGTGCCAGCAGTACCCCAGGGAGGGGCACTGAAGCTTTCTTT. This sequence encodes CASSTPGRGTEAFF.

V is TRBV7-2 and J is TRBJ2-6; D possibly corresponds to TRBD2 (6 bases). This CDR3 has 16 amino acids. V was pared by 5 bases and J by 4 bases, with 15 bases between. The germline V gene encodes CDR1 SGHTA and CDR2 FQGNSA. CDR3 nucleotides: TGTGCCAGCAGCATGGGACCCGGAGGGGGGGCCAACGTCCTGACTTTC. As protein: CASSMGPGGGANVLTF.

The chain joins TRBV7-9 to TRBJ2-3, with 11 bases fitting TRBD1. Losses at the gene ends were 5 bases for V and 6 bases for J; bases not matched to a gene: 7. The CDR3 runs to 15 residues. Germline lookup yields CDR1 SEHNR and CDR2 FQNEAQ (reference sequence). Here the CDR3 DNA reads TGTGCCAGCAGCGTTTCCGGGACAGGGGGGGATACGCAGTATTTT. It is translated as CASSVSGTGGDTQYF.

This clone was seen only once. This rearrangement joins TRBV7-7 to TRBJ2-3; TRBD2 matches 13 bases. The CDR3 is 16 residues long. Germline V lookup: CDR1 SSHAT, CDR2 FNYEAQ (reference sequence). After removal of 4 bases from V and 0 bases from J, the junction contained 1 base not matched to a gene. As DNA, the CDR3 is TGTGCCAGCAGCTCGGGACTAGCGGGAAGCACAGATACGCAGTATTTT. Encoded protein: CASSSGLAGSTDTQYF. The variable domain in full, completed from reference TRBV7-7 and TRBJ2-3, reads GAGVSQSPRYKVTKRGQDVTLRCDPISSHATLYWYQQALGQGPEFLTYFNYEAQPDKSGLPSDRFSAERPEGSISTLTIQRTEQRDSAMYRCASSSGLAGSTDTQYFGPGTRLTVL.